This T cell receptor beta chain was recorded in a study of T cells after yellow fever vaccination. Study conclusions and caveats: The study re-detected most primary-vaccination clones after the booster (roughly 95% CD4, approximately 87% CD8). The CD4 compartment and the CD8 compartment contained a small share of clonotypes in common.

Regarding this clonotype: Its antigen is undetermined.

There are 16 residues in the CDR3. Germline CDR1 reads SGDLS; CDR2 reads YYNGEE. Trimming stripped 0 bases from V and 0 bases from J, with 7 bases between. MiXCR, applied by TCRdb to the 5' RACE reads, yields one record per CDR3 protein. The repertoire includes roughly 170,000 distinct CDR3 sequences, roughly 6.2% of them detected once, and less than 3.5% sits in the top ten. This clonotype originated in a man between 18 and 29 years old who received the YFV17D yellow fever vaccine. The sequences come from CD4+ T cells sorted from PBMCs, collected on the day of the first yellow fever vaccination. The gene calls are TRBV9 and TRBJ2-6; D is unclear. The CDR3 here is CASSVAQNSGANVLTF. CDR3 bases: TGTGCCAGCAGCGTAGCGCAAAACTCTGGGGCCAACGTCCTGACTTTC.